Sequencing of this T cell receptor (beta chain) was carried out in a study of spatial heterogeneity in lung cancer. Study outcomes and limitations: Coverage estimated for tumor T cells reached around 7% for alpha chains and about 13% for beta chains. In tumors, expanded intratumoral alpha and beta TCR counts tracked mutation counts.

By frequency in the sample, this clonotype is medium-sized. Its antigen is not known. Time point defined: sample taken at primary tumor resection. Whole RNA was taken from tumor, nontumor lung or frozen PBMC; it was then sequenced unsorted. V lost 5 bases and J lost 0, with 13 bases in between. Germline CDR1 and CDR2: SGHVS and FQNEAQ. The CDR3 is 15 residues long. TCRdb itself ran the 5' RACE reads through MiXCR, one entry per CDR3 protein. There are about 9,500 distinct CDR3 sequences in the sample; roughly an eighth occur only once, and over 11% lies in the top ten. This TCR was sampled from a male donor with early-stage non-small cell lung cancer. Source: lung tumor tissue, taken at surgery. The V gene is TRBV7-8, the J gene TRBJ1-2; weak D call: TRBD1 (5 bases). CDR3 in DNA: TGTGCCAGCAGCCCTGGGGAGACAGCTAACTATGGCTACACCTTC. Translated, it gives CASSPGETANYGYTF.